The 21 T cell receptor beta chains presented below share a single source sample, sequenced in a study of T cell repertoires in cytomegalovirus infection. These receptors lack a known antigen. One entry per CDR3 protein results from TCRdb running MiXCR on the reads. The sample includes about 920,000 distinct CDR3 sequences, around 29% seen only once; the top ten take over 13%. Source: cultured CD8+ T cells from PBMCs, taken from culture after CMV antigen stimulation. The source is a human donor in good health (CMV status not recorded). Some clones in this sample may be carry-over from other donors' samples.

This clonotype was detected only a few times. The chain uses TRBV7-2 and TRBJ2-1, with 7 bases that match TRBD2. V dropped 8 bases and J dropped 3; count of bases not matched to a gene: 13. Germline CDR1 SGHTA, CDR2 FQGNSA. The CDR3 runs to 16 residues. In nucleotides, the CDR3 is TGTGCCAGCCTCATACCGCCGGGGGGTCTCTACAATGAGCAGTTCTTC. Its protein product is CASLIPPGGLYNEQFF.

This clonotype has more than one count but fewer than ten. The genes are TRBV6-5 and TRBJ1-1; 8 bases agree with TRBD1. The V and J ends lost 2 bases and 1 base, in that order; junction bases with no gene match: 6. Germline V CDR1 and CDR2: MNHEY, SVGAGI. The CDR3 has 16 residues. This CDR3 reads CASSYHPDRGNTEAFF. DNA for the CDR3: TGTGCCAGCAGTTACCACCCAGACAGGGGGAACACTGAAGCTTTCTTT.

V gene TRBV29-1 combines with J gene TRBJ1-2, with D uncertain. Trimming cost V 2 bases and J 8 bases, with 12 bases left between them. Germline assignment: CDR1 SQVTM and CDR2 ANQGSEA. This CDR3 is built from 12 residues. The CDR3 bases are TGCAGCGTTGAAACCCAAATCGGGGGCTACACCTTC. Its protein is CSVETQIGGYTF. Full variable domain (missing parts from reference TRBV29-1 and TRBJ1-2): SAVISQKPSRDICQRGTSLTIQCQVDSQVTMMFWYRQQPGQSLTLIATANQGSEATYESGFVIDKFPISRPNLTFSTLTVSNMSPEDSSIYLCSVETQIGGYTFGSGTRLTVV.

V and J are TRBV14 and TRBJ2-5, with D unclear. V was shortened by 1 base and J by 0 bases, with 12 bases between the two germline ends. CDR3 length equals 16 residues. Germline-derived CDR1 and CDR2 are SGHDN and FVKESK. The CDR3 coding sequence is TGTGCCAGCAGCCAAGTCGTGGGGATGAACCAAGAGACCCAGTACTTC. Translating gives CASSQVVGMNQETQYF.

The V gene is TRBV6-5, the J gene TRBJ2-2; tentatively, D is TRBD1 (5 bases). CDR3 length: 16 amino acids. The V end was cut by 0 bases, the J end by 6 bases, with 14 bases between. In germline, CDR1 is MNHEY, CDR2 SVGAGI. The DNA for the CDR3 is TGTGCCAGCAGTTACTCGGGCAGGGTCCTACCCGGGGAGCTGTTTTTT. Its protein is CASSYSGRVLPGELFF.

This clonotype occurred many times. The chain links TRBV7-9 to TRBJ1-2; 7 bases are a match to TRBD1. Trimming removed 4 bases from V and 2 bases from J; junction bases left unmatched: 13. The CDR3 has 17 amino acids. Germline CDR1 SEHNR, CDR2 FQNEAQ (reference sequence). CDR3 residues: CASSSPQDRARNYGYTF. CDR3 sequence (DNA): TGTGCCAGCAGCTCTCCGCAAGACAGGGCCCGCAACTATGGCTACACCTTC. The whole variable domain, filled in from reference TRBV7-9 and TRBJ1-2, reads DTGVSQNPRHKITKRGQNVTFRCDPISEHNRLYWYRQTLGQGPEFLTYFQNEAQLEKSRLLSDRFSAERPKGSFSTLEIQRTEQGDSAMYLCASSSPQDRARNYGYTFGSGTRLTVV.

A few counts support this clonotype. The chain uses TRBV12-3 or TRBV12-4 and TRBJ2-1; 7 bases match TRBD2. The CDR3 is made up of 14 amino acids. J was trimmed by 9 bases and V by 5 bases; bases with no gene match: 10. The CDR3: CASSVASGGTEQFF. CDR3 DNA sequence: TGTGCCAGCAGTGTGGCGTCGGGGGGAACTGAGCAGTTCTTC.

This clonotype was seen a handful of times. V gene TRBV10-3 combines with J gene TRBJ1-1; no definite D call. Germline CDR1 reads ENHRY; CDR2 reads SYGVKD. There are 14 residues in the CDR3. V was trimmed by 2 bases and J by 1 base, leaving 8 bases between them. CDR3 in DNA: TGTGCCATCAGTGAGGCAGCCCAGAACACTGAAGCTTTCTTT. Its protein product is CAISEAAQNTEAFF.

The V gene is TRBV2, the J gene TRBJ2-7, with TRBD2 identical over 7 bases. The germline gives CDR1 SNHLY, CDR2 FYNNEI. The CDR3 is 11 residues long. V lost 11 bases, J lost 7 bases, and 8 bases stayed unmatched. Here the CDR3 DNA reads TGTGCCCACAGCGGGGCGGGGGAGCAGTACTTC. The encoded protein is CAHSGAGEQYF.

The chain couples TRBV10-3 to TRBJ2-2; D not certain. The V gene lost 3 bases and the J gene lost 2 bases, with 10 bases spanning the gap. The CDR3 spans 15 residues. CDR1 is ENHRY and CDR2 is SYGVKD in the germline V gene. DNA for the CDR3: TGTGCCATCAGTGACGCGGACCTAAACACCGGGGAGCTGTTTTTT. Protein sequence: CAISDADLNTGELFF.

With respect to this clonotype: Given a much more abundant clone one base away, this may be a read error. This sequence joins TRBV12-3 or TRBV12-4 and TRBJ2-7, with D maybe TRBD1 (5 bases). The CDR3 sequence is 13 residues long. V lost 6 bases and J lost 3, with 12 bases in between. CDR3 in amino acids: CASSPWGHYEQYV. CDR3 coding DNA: TGTGCCAGCAGCCCGTGGGGCCACTACGAGCAGTACGTC.

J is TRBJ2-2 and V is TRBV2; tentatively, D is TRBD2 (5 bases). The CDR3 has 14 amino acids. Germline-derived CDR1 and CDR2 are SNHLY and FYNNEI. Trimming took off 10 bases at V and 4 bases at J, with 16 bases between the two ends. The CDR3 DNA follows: TGTGCCATGCTCCGGGGATCTGTCACCGGGGAGCTGTTTTTT. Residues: CAMLRGSVTGELFF.

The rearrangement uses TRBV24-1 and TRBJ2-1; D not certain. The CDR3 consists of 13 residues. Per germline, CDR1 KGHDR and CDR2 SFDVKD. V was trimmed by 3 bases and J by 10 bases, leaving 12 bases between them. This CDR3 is CATSDLVSPEQFF. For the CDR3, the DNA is TGTGCCACCAGTGATCTAGTGAGCCCCGAGCAGTTCTTC.

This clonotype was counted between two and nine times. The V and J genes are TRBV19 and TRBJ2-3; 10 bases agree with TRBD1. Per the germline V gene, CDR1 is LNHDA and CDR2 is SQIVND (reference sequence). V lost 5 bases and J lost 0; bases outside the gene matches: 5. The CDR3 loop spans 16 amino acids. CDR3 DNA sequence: TGTGCCAGTAGTGAGGGACAGGGGCTGAGCACAGATACGCAGTATTTT. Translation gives CASSEGQGLSTDTQYF.

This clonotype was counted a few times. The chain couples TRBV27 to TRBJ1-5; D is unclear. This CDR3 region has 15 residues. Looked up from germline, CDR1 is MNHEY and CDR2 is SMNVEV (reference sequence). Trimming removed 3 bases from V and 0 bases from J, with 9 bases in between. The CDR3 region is CASSFLGNSNQPQHF. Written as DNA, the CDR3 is TGTGCCAGCAGTTTTTTGGGTAATAGCAATCAGCCCCAGCATTTT.

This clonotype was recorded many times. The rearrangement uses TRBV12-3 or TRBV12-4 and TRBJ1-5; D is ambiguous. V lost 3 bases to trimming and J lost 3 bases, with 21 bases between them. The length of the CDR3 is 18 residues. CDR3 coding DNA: TGTGCCAGCAGTTTCGTCGTCTCTTCCCCTTATTTCAATCAGCCCCAGCATTTT. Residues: CASSFVVSSPYFNQPQHF.

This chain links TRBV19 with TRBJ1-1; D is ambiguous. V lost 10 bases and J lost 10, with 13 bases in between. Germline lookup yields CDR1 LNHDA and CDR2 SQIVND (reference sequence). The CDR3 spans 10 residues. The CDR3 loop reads CANIAERAFF. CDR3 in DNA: TGTGCCAATATCGCGGAACGAGCTTTCTTT.

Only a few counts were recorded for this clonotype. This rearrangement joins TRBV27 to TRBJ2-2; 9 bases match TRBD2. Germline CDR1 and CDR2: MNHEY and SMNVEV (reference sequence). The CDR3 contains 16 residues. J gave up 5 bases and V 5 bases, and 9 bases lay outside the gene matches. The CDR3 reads CASSLSGGIKTGELFF. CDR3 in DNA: TGTGCCAGCAGTCTTAGCGGGGGCATAAAAACCGGGGAGCTGTTTTTT.

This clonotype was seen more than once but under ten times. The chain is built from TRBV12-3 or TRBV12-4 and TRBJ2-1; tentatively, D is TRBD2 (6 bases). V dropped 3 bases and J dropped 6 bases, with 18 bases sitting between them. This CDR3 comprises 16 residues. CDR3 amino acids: CASSFTTSRQGNEQFF. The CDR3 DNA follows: TGTGCCAGCAGTTTCACCACTAGCCGGCAGGGCAATGAGCAGTTCTTC.

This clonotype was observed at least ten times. This CDR3 is CASSLGGDSNEQYV. The CDR3, as DNA: TGTGCCAGCAGCTTAGGCGGGGACAGTAACGAGCAGTACGTC. The chain employs TRBV7-6 and TRBJ2-7; tentatively, D is TRBD1 (7 bases). Germline V gene lookup returns CDR1 SGHVS and CDR2 FNYEAQ. This CDR3 region has 14 residues. Trimming pared 1 base from V and 5 bases from J, leaving 12 bases between.

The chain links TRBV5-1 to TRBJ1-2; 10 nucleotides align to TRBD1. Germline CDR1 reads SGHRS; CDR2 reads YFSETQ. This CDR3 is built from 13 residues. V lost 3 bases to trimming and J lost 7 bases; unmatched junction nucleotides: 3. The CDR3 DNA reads TGCGCCAGCAGCTGGACAGGGGGAGGTGGCTACACCTTC. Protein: CASSWTGGGGYTF.